Following are 28 T cell receptor beta chains from one sample sequenced in a study of T-cell reconstitution after alpha-beta-depleted transplantation in children (dated by TCRdb to between 2015 and 2016). Libraries came from PCR. The sequencing machine was an Illumina HiSeq 2500. Molecular barcoding was employed in the preparation of TCR libraries, with unique molecular identifiers being used to normalize TCRbeta repertoire quantification. TCRdb's own reprocessing of the public reads used fastp at Q25 and MiXCR and kept productive beta chains. Each CDR3 protein appears once, grouped with its most common genes and DNA. The sample has approximately 800,000 distinct CDR3 sequences on record, 15% to 20% of them singletons. The top ten clonotypes cover approximately 5% of the sample. Reading the label with the study, this specimen's treatment or condition is: allogeneic hematopoietic cell transplantation with graft depleted of TCRalphabeta T cells and CD19 B cells.

Sequenced here: PBMCs, mostly from graft donor cells, sampled 360 days after TCRalphabeta/CD19-depleted stem cell transplant. The receptors were sampled from a male patient younger than 18 who had a stem cell transplant for acute lymphoblastic leukemia, so the T cells may come from the graft donor.

This chain links TRBV29-1 with TRBJ2-7, with a weak D call TRBD2 (5 bases). The length of the CDR3 is 13 residues. Germline CDR1 and CDR2: SQVTM and ANQGSEA. Trimming removed 3 bases at V and 3 bases at J, with 12 bases between. CDR3 DNA sequence: TGCAGCGTTGAGTTCGGGAACTTCTACGAGCAGTACTTC. It translates to CSVEFGNFYEQYF.

Here the CDR3 DNA reads TGCGCCAGCAGCTTGGCACTAGGGCTAGGAATGGAGACCCAGTACTTC. It is translated as CASSLALGLGMETQYF. The V and J genes are TRBV5-1 and TRBJ2-5; a possible D gene is TRBD2 (5 bases). Trimming pared 0 bases from V and 5 bases from J, leaving 17 bases between. Germline CDR1 is SGHRS and CDR2 is YFSETQ. CDR3 length: 16 residues.

The chain recombines TRBV5-4 with TRBJ2-1, with D perhaps TRBD2 (7 bases). The CDR3 runs 14 residues. Germline loops: CDR1 SGHNT, CDR2 YYREEE (reference sequence). V dropped 3 bases and J dropped 10 bases, with 17 bases sitting between them. The CDR3 DNA reads TGTGCCAGCAGCTGGGGAGGGGGGGTCATCGAGCAGTTCTTC. Translating gives CASSWGGGVIEQFF.

The genes are TRBV10-2 and TRBJ1-1; a weak D match, TRBD1 (6 bases). The CDR3 has 14 amino acids. V was pared by 4 bases and J by 7 bases, with 16 bases between. Germline values: CDR1 WSHSY, CDR2 SAAADI. CDR3 sequence reads: CASSGPPRTVEAFF. In nucleotides, the CDR3 is TGCGCCAGCAGTGGCCCTCCCCGGACAGTTGAAGCTTTCTTT.

This clonotype was recorded a few times. The CDR3 reads CASSPSYSYGYTF. CDR3 nucleotides: TGTGCCAGCAGCCCCAGCTATTCCTATGGCTACACCTTC. The rearrangement uses TRBV7-2 and TRBJ1-2; no reliable D call. The CDR3 has 13 amino acids. Trimming took 5 bases from V and 4 from J, leaving 11 bases between them. The V gene's germline CDR1 is SGHTA and CDR2 FQGNSA.

As DNA, the CDR3 is TGCAGTGCTAGATCCCATCGAGTGAAATATAGCAATCAGCCCCAGCATTTT. As protein: CSARSHRVKYSNQPQHF. J is TRBJ1-5 and V is TRBV20-1, with no clear D. Trimming removed 2 bases from V and 0 bases from J, with 17 bases in between. The CDR3 extends over 17 amino acids. Germline values: CDR1 DFQATT, CDR2 SNEGSKA (reference sequence).

This clonotype was observed a handful of times. The chain joins TRBV6-2 or TRBV6-3 to TRBJ1-1, with D maybe TRBD1 (5 bases). Per the germline V gene, CDR1 is MNHEY and CDR2 is SVGEGT. V gave up 3 bases and J gave up 4 bases, with 12 bases separating them. The CDR3 covers 14 residues. The CDR3 bases are TGTGCCAGCAGTTATCAGGGCGGGGGCACTGAAGCTTTCTTT. Its protein product is CASSYQGGGTEAFF.

This clonotype has a count of ten or more. The chain uses TRBV20-1 and TRBJ2-7; D possibly corresponds to TRBD1 (5 bases). The CDR3 runs to 12 residues. Germline V CDR1 and CDR2: DFQATT, SNEGSKA (reference sequence). Trimming pared 2 bases from V and 3 bases from J, leaving 8 bases between. DNA for the CDR3: TGCAGTGCTAGAAAGACAGACTACGAGCAGTACTTC. Protein product: CSARKTDYEQYF.

This CDR3 is CAIKMGQYQETQYF. CDR3 in DNA: TGTGCCATCAAAATGGGACAGTACCAAGAGACCCAGTACTTC. V is TRBV10-3 and J is TRBJ2-5; 7 bases are a match to TRBD1. CDR1 and CDR2 from the germline V gene are ENHRY and SYGVKD. This CDR3 spans 14 amino acids. Losses at the gene ends were 7 bases for V and 0 bases for J; bases not matched to a gene: 5.

The table lists this clonotype with many counts. The rearrangement joins TRBV12-3 or TRBV12-4 to TRBJ2-7, with a possible D match to TRBD2 (6 bases). The CDR3 sequence is 17 residues long. V shed 2 bases and J shed 0 bases, with 17 bases lying between them. The CDR3 sequence: CASSLRGGRQSSYEQYF. CDR3 in DNA: TGTGCCAGCAGTTTAAGAGGAGGGAGGCAGAGCTCCTACGAGCAGTACTTC.

This chain links TRBV15 with TRBJ2-7, with TRBD2 matching over 12 bases. V lost 5 bases, J lost 0 bases, and 5 bases stayed unmatched. CDR3 length: 16 amino acids. Germline V gene sequence: CDR1 LNHNV, CDR2 YYDKDF (reference sequence). The DNA for the CDR3 is TGTGCCACCAGCGCAGGACTAGCGGGGAGCTCCTACGAGCAGTACTTC. Protein sequence: CATSAGLAGSSYEQYF.

J is TRBJ2-3 and V is TRBV7-6; D is perhaps TRBD1 (5 bases). The length of the CDR3 is 17 residues. Trimming cost V 2 bases and J 2 bases, with 17 bases left between them. Germline V CDR1 and CDR2: SGHVS, FNYEAQ. This CDR3 is CASSLKVDSPYTDTQYF. CDR3 coding DNA: TGTGCCAGCAGCTTAAAAGTAGACAGCCCATACACAGATACGCAGTATTTT. The full variable domain, in which reference TRBV7-6 and TRBJ2-3 provide the parts outside the CDR3, is GAGVSQSPRYKVTKRGQDVALRCDPISGHVSLYWYRQALGQGPEFLTYFNYEAQQDKSGLPNDRFSAERPEGSISTLTIQRTEQRDSAMYRCASSLKVDSPYTDTQYFGPGTRLTVL.

This clonotype was seen more than once but under ten times. The V call is TRBV20-1, the J call TRBJ2-2; D might be TRBD2 (7 bases). Germline values: CDR1 DFQATT, CDR2 SNEGSKA (reference sequence). This CDR3 contains 15 residues. V was trimmed by 2 bases and J by 4 bases, leaving 14 bases between them. The CDR3 coding sequence is TGCAGTGCTAGAATCGGGGGGCAGCGCACCGGGGAGCTGTTTTTT. It yields the protein CSARIGGQRTGELFF.

This clonotype has only a few counts. The rearrangement uses TRBV20-1 and TRBJ2-4; D remains unclear. Trimming cost V 3 bases and J 8 bases, with 17 bases left between them. The CDR3 length is 14 residues. Germline lookup yields CDR1 DFQATT and CDR2 SNEGSKA (reference sequence). The CDR3 nucleotides are TGCAGTGCTAGTAGGTCCATAGACGGCTACATTCAGTACTTC. It yields the protein CSASRSIDGYIQYF.

This clonotype showed up just a few times. The V call is TRBV20-1, the J call TRBJ2-7, with 14 bases identical to TRBD2. CDR1 is DFQATT and CDR2 is SNEGSKA in the germline V gene (reference sequence). This CDR3 has 15 amino acids. The V and J ends lost 0 bases and 6 bases, in that order; junction bases with no gene match: 4. Here the CDR3 reads CSARDGGTSGSEQYF. DNA for the CDR3: TGCAGTGCTAGAGATGGGGGGACTAGCGGGAGCGAGCAGTACTTC.

V and J are TRBV10-2 and TRBJ2-5; no definite D call. This CDR3 is 14 amino acids long. Per germline, CDR1 WSHSY and CDR2 SAAADI. V was cut by 0 bases and J by 7 bases, with 12 bases left in between. DNA of the CDR3: TGCGCCAGCAGTGAGTCGAACGGCATCGGGACCCAGTACTTC. Protein: CASSESNGIGTQYF.

In this sample, this clonotype turned up a few times. This chain links TRBV7-8 with TRBJ1-5; 8 nucleotides match TRBD1. The V gene end was trimmed by 1 base and the J gene end by 4 bases; junction bases not matched to a gene: 3. Germline V gene sequence: CDR1 SGHVS, CDR2 FQNEAQ. The CDR3 length is 15 residues. The CDR3 here is CASSLGQGKNQPQHF. The DNA of the CDR3 is TGTGCCAGCAGCTTAGGACAGGGGAAGAATCAGCCCCAGCATTTT.

There are many counts of this clonotype. The rearrangement links TRBV10-3 to TRBJ2-2; TRBD2 is a possible D gene (7 bases). Trimming left V 6 bases short and J 4 bases short, with 15 bases between. CDR1 ENHRY and CDR2 SYGVKD come from the germline V gene. The CDR3 spans 15 residues. In DNA, the CDR3 is TGTGCCATCAGGCCCCCGGGGGGCGGCACCGGGGAGCTGTTTTTT. Its protein product is CAIRPPGGGTGELFF.

The chain couples TRBV12-3 or TRBV12-4 to TRBJ2-7, with TRBD2 matching 12 bases. This CDR3 spans 16 amino acids. V lost 4 bases and J lost 2; bases outside the gene matches: 6. The CDR3 here is CASSSPSGRAPYEQYF. The CDR3 DNA follows: TGTGCCAGCAGTTCACCTAGCGGGAGGGCTCCCTACGAGCAGTACTTC.

This clonotype turned up a few times. The V and J genes are TRBV29-1 and TRBJ1-1; D perhaps matches TRBD1 (5 bases). Germline lookup yields CDR1 SQVTM and CDR2 ANQGSEA. The CDR3 runs to 15 residues. Trimming took 4 bases from V and 1 from J, leaving 16 bases between them. Written as DNA, the CDR3 is TGCAGCGTTGGGACACCTTCCAGTAAGAACACTGAAGCTTTCTTT. This sequence encodes CSVGTPSSKNTEAFF.

J is TRBJ1-1 and V is TRBV5-1, with 10 bases fitting TRBD1. V gave up 2 bases and J gave up 10 bases; unmatched junction bases: 8. This CDR3 is 14 amino acids long. Looked up from germline, CDR1 is SGHRS and CDR2 is YFSETQ. The CDR3 DNA follows: TGCGCCAGCAGCTTATCCGGGACAGGGGATATAGCTTTCTTT. This codes for CASSLSGTGDIAFF.

DNA of the CDR3: TGCGCCAGCAGCGGCCACCTAGCGATGCAAGAGACCCAGTACTTC. Its protein product is CASSGHLAMQETQYF. The chain links TRBV5-1 to TRBJ2-5, with D possibly matching TRBD2 (6 bases). V lost 4 bases and J 2 bases, leaving 15 bases between the germline ends. The germline CDR1 and CDR2 sequences are SGHRS and YFSETQ. This CDR3 spans 15 amino acids.

This rearrangement joins TRBV2 to TRBJ2-1; 7 positions agree with TRBD2. Germline V CDR1 and CDR2: SNHLY, FYNNEI. V lost 4 bases, J lost 12 bases, and 6 bases stayed unmatched. The CDR3 is made up of 12 amino acids. CDR3 residues: CASSGGRVRQFF. The CDR3, as DNA: TGTGCCAGCAGTGGAGGGAGGGTAAGGCAGTTCTTC. Filled out from reference TRBV2 and TRBJ2-1, the complete variable domain reads EPEVTQTPSHQVTQMGQEVILRCVPISNHLYFYWYRQILGQKVEFLVSFYNNEISEKSEIFDDQFSVERPDGSNFTLKIRSTKLEDSAMYFCASSGGRVRQFFGPGTRLTVL.

The CDR3 bases are TGCAGCGTTGTGGGGCCTGGGGGGAATGAGCAGTTCTTC. This sequence encodes CSVVGPGGNEQFF. The chain joins TRBV29-1 to TRBJ2-1; TRBD2 is a possible D gene (6 bases). Per the germline V gene, CDR1 is SQVTM and CDR2 is ANQGSEA. Trimming removed 4 bases from V and 7 bases from J, with 14 bases in between. This CDR3 region has 13 residues.

The rearrangement joins TRBV7-6 to TRBJ1-1; D is ambiguous. The CDR3 length is 13 residues. V was trimmed by 3 bases and J by 5 bases, leaving 10 bases between them. Germline V CDR1 and CDR2: SGHVS, FNYEAQ. The DNA of the CDR3 is TGTGCCAGCAGCTTGGACCCGGGGACTGAAGCTTTCTTT. As protein: CASSLDPGTEAFF.

The J gene is TRBJ1-1, the V gene TRBV27; D may be TRBD1 (5 bases). V was pared by 5 bases and J by 6 bases, with 13 bases between. CDR3 length equals 13 residues. Germline V gene lookup returns CDR1 MNHEY and CDR2 SMNVEV (reference sequence). The CDR3 protein is CASSTRDGAEAFF. Written as DNA, the CDR3 is TGTGCCAGCAGTACCCGGGACGGCGCTGAAGCTTTCTTT.

This clonotype has more than one count but fewer than ten. V and J are TRBV5-1 and TRBJ2-7; TRBD2 might be the D (6 bases). CDR3 length equals 15 residues. Germline assignment: CDR1 SGHRS and CDR2 YFSETQ. V shed 4 bases and J shed 2 bases, with 16 bases lying between them. This CDR3 is CASSPYGGTPYEQYF. The CDR3 nucleotides are TGCGCCAGCAGCCCTTATGGAGGGACCCCCTACGAGCAGTACTTC.

There are many counts of this clonotype. The CDR3 DNA reads as TGCGCCAGCAGCTTGGGACCGCCGGTCCCTAGAACCTACGAGCAGTACTTC. It encodes CASSLGPPVPRTYEQYF. This sequence joins TRBV5-1 and TRBJ2-7; D is uncertain. V was clipped by 0 bases and J by 2 bases, with 18 bases between them. From germline, CDR1 is SGHRS and CDR2 YFSETQ. CDR3 length: 17 residues.